This passage covers 12 T cell receptor beta chains from one sample sequenced in a study of blood T cell repertoires in COVID-19. Assay used: immunoSEQ multiplex PCR; TCRdb lists only in-frame clones, some missing. The table records about 260,000 clones, roughly 88% of them present only once. Material: peripheral blood. The receptors derive from a human donor in a cohort sampled during active COVID-19.

This chain uses TRBV7-9 with TRBJ1-4; D gene ambiguous. The CDR3 extends over 12 amino acids. Germline CDR1 is SEHNR and CDR2 is FQNEAQ (reference sequence). Trimming cost V 4 bases and J 8 bases, with 8 bases left between them. The CDR3 protein is CASSSVVEKLFF. CDR3 bases: TGTGCCAGCAGCTCTGTCGTAGAAAAACTGTTTTTT.

V usage is TRBV9 and J usage is TRBJ2-1, with TRBD1 matching over 8 bases. Germline V CDR1 and CDR2: SGDLS, YYNGEE. The V segment lost 1 base and the J segment 5 bases; nucleotides outside the gene matches: 8. The CDR3 contains 16 residues. The CDR3 DNA sequence: TGTGCCAGCAGCGTACGAGACAGGGGCGTACACAATGAGCAGTTCTTC. Protein product: CASSVRDRGVHNEQFF.

The chain combines TRBV5-8 with TRBJ1-1, with 8 bases aligning to TRBD1. The CDR3 is 16 amino acids. J lost 5 bases, V lost 4 bases, and 13 bases had no gene match. In germline, CDR1 is SGHTS, CDR2 YDEGEE. CDR3 protein: CASSVFRGPGWTEAFF. CDR3 in DNA: TGTGCCAGCAGCGTTTTCAGGGGGCCAGGTTGGACTGAAGCTTTCTTT.

The CDR3 bases are TGTGCCAGCAGTCGCATCGAGACAGGGGGTTACGAGCAGTACTTC. It codes for CASSRIETGGYEQYF. The J gene is TRBJ2-7, the V gene TRBV27; 9 bases map to TRBD1. The CDR3 has 15 amino acids. CDR1 is MNHEY and CDR2 is SMNVEV in the germline V gene (reference sequence). Trimming at V came to 5 bases and at J to 4 bases, leaving 9 bases not matched to a gene.

CDR3 DNA: TGTGCCAGCAGCCAAGATAGAGGGGGGGTCTACAATGAGCAGTTCTTC. It specifies CASSQDRGGVYNEQFF. The genes are TRBV3-1 (or the pseudogene TRBV3-2) and TRBJ2-1; TRBD2 might be the D (7 bases). Looked up from germline, CDR1 is LGHDT and CDR2 is YNNKEL (reference sequence). Trimming left V 0 bases short and J 3 bases short, with 12 bases between. CDR3 length: 16 residues.

This clone is a singleton in its sample. This chain connects TRBV18 to TRBJ2-4; the match to TRBD2 covers 7 bases. The V gene end was trimmed by 6 bases and the J gene end by 0 bases; junction bases not matched to a gene: 8. The CDR3 loop spans 16 amino acids. Germline CDR1 KGHSH, CDR2 LQKENI. For the CDR3, the DNA is TGTGCCAGCTCCAGCGGGAAAATTCTAGCCAAAAACATTCAGTACTTC. Protein sequence: CASSSGKILAKNIQYF.

The rearrangement uses TRBV11-2 and TRBJ2-7; TRBD2 agrees at 8 bases. Trimming removed 3 bases from V and 6 bases from J; junction bases left unmatched: 7. Germline CDR1 is SGHAT and CDR2 is FQNNGV. The CDR3 is made up of 14 amino acids. The CDR3 spells CASSFSWLAGEQYF. As DNA, the CDR3 is TGTGCCAGCAGCTTTTCGTGGCTAGCGGGCGAGCAGTACTTC.

The chain has TRBV18 and TRBJ1-4; weak D call: TRBD1 (6 bases). Trimming took off 3 bases at V and 4 bases at J, with 12 bases between the two ends. This CDR3 spans 15 amino acids. Per germline, CDR1 KGHSH and CDR2 LQKENI. CDR3 residues: CASSPPGQVNEKLFF. CDR3 sequence (DNA): TGTGCCAGCTCACCGCCGGGACAAGTTAATGAAAAACTGTTTTTT.

The V and J genes are TRBV10-1 and TRBJ1-4; D gene ambiguous. Germline-derived CDR1 and CDR2 are WNHNN and SYGVQD (reference sequence). CDR3 size: 15 residues. V lost 4 bases and J 7 bases, leaving 16 bases between the germline ends. The CDR3 DNA sequence: TGCGCCAGCAGTGTCGGTGTTCCAGGAGGTGAAAAACTGTTTTTT. It yields the protein CASSVGVPGGEKLFF.

The chain uses TRBV12-3 or TRBV12-4 and TRBJ2-1; 8 positions match TRBD2. V trimming: 6 bases; J trimming: 15 bases; junction bases outside the gene matches: 10. The CDR3 spans 12 residues. DNA for the CDR3: TGTGCCAGCAGCCTCCCCGGGACTAGTCCGTTCTTC. Translating gives CASSLPGTSPFF.

The V call is TRBV5-5, the J call TRBJ2-5, with TRBD1 matching over 9 bases. This CDR3 is 15 amino acids long. V lost 4 bases to trimming and J lost 4 bases; unmatched junction nucleotides: 8. Germline values: CDR1 SGHKS, CDR2 YYEKEE (reference sequence). The CDR3 sequence: CASSLITGQGETQYF. In DNA form, the CDR3 reads TGTGCCAGCAGCCTAATAACGGGACAGGGAGAGACCCAGTACTTC.

J is TRBJ2-4 and V is TRBV5-1; the match to TRBD1 covers 8 bases. The length of the CDR3 is 17 residues. The V gene end was trimmed by 4 bases and the J gene end by 4 bases; junction bases not matched to a gene: 13. CDR1 is SGHRS, CDR2 YFSETQ, per germline. The CDR3 is CASSPSDRVGQKNIQYF. The CDR3 DNA follows: TGCGCCAGCAGCCCCTCGGACAGGGTCGGCCAAAAAAACATTCAGTACTTC.